These 23 T cell receptor beta chains came from one sample sequenced in a study of T cell repertoires in ileal Crohn's disease. Clones were sequenced by immunoSEQ multiplex PCR, and TCRdb holds only the in-frame ones, with some missing. The sample contains more than 11,000 clones, around four fifths of which appear only once. The sequenced material came from ileal tissue. These receptors all come from an adult with Crohn's disease.

The chain employs TRBV30 and TRBJ1-1, with D possibly matching TRBD1 (6 bases). Between the trimmed V and J ends, which lost 3 bases and 11 bases, there was a span of 13 bases. The germline gives CDR1 GTSNPN, CDR2 SVGIG (reference sequence). The CDR3 has 11 amino acids. The CDR3 reads CAWSDTGNAFF. The CDR3 DNA sequence: TGTGCCTGGAGCGATACAGGGAACGCTTTCTTT.

This clone was detected only a few times. The chain couples TRBV5-4 to TRBJ1-4, with TRBD1 matching 9 bases. Germline values: CDR1 SGHNT, CDR2 YYREEE (reference sequence). The CDR3 extends over 16 amino acids. Losses at the gene ends were 0 bases for V and 6 bases for J; bases not matched to a gene: 6. DNA of the CDR3: TGTGCCAGCAGCTTGGTTCCACAGGGGGCGGATGAAAAACTGTTTTTT. Its protein product is CASSLVPQGADEKLFF.

V gene TRBV7-2 combines with J gene TRBJ2-3; 11 bases line up with TRBD2. The CDR3 is 19 residues long. In germline, CDR1 is SGHTA, CDR2 FQGNSA. The junction had 20 bases not matched to a gene; V was cut back by 7 bases and J by 5 bases. This CDR3 reads CASMIPPGSTSGVIDTQYF. The DNA for the CDR3 is TGTGCCAGCATGATACCCCCGGGGTCGACTAGCGGGGTAATAGATACGCAGTATTTT.

The chain links TRBV2 to TRBJ2-5; 11 bases fit TRBD2. The DNA end lines up better with TRBJ2-7; the J call may be wrong. This CDR3 has 15 amino acids. CDR1 is SNHLY and CDR2 is FYNNEI in the germline V gene. The CDR3 protein is CASSERLAGLYEQYF. CDR3 nucleotides: TGTGCCAGCAGTGAAAGACTAGCGGGACTCTACGAGCAGTACTTC.

The chain carries TRBV25-1 and TRBJ1-3, with D maybe TRBD1 (6 bases). Germline V CDR1 and CDR2: MGHDK, SYGVNS. This CDR3 has 14 residues. Trimming left V 5 bases short and J 1 base short, with 9 bases between. CDR3 sequence (DNA): TGTGCCAGCAGTCTACAGGGATCTGGAAACACCATATATTTT. This gives the protein CASSLQGSGNTIYF.

V usage is TRBV6-1 and J usage is TRBJ2-1; 7 bases agree with TRBD2. The J segment lost 4 bases and the V segment lost 0 bases, leaving 3 bases of the junction unmatched. The CDR3 spans 15 residues. The germline V gene has CDR1 MNHNS and CDR2 SASEGT. CDR3 amino acids: CASSEAGGFYNEQFF. CDR3 nucleotides: TGTGCCAGCAGTGAAGCGGGGGGGTTTTACAATGAGCAGTTCTTC.

V is TRBV11-2 and J is TRBJ2-7; no clear D. The CDR3 is 14 residues long. Germline V gene sequence: CDR1 SGHAT, CDR2 FQNNGV. With 2 bases removed from V and 1 base from J, the gap between germline ends came to 9 bases. The CDR3 is CASSLLGESYEQYF. DNA for the CDR3: TGTGCCAGCAGCTTACTTGGTGAGTCCTACGAGCAGTACTTC. Supplemented by reference TRBV11-2 and TRBJ2-7, the full variable domain reads EAGVAQSPRYKIIEKRQSVAFWCNPISGHATLYWYQQILGQGPKLLIQFQNNGVVDDSQLPKDRFSAERLKGVDSTLKIQPAKLEDSAVYLCASSLLGESYEQYFGPGTRLTVT.

The V call is TRBV10-3, the J call TRBJ2-7; 13 bases agree with TRBD2. This CDR3 is 14 amino acids long. With 10 bases clipped from V and 2 bases from J, the junction kept 5 bases outside the gene matches. Per germline, CDR1 ENHRY and CDR2 SYGVKD. The DNA for the CDR3 is TGTGCCAGCAGACTAGCGGGGGGACCCTACGAGCAGTACTTC. Residues: CASRLAGGPYEQYF.

In its sample, this clone was seen a few times. The CDR3 DNA sequence: TGCGCCAGCAGCACAAACAGGGATAACTATGGCTACACCTTC. Protein: CASSTNRDNYGYTF. The V and J genes are TRBV5-1 and TRBJ1-2; perhaps TRBD1 as D (6 bases). V shed 4 bases and J shed 1 base, with 11 bases lying between them. The CDR3 length is 14 residues. Germline CDR1 is SGHRS and CDR2 is YFSETQ. Looking up the rest from reference TRBV5-1 and TRBJ1-2 gives the full variable domain: KAGVTQTPRYLIKTRGQQVTLSCSPISGHRSVSWYQQTPGQGLQFLFEYFSETQRNKGNFPGRFSGRQFSNSRSEMNVSTLELGDSALYLCASSTNRDNYGYTFGSGTRLTVV.

The CDR3 DNA is TGTGCCTGGAGTGTAACGGCTGGAAACACCATATATTTT. Its protein is CAWSVTAGNTIYF. The V gene is TRBV30, the J gene TRBJ1-3; D is ambiguous. CDR3 length equals 13 residues. CDR1 is GTSNPN and CDR2 is SVGIG in the germline V gene (reference sequence). Trimming removed 0 bases from V and 2 bases from J, with 5 bases in between.

The gene calls are TRBV6-1 and TRBJ2-3; possible D gene TRBD1, 6 bases. Trimming removed 0 bases from V and 7 bases from J, with 11 bases in between. CDR3 size: 14 residues. The germline gives CDR1 MNHNS, CDR2 SASEGT. CDR3 sequence reads: CASSEALQGHTQYF. CDR3 bases: TGTGCCAGCAGTGAAGCCCTACAGGGTCATACGCAGTATTTT.

This clone showed up just a few times. The same CDR3 can be traced to other DNA sequences in this sample. The chain carries TRBV2 and TRBJ1-5; 11 nucleotides agree with TRBD1. V dropped 6 bases and J dropped 1; count of bases not matched to a gene: 5. Per the germline V gene, CDR1 is SNHLY and CDR2 is FYNNEI. The CDR3 has 16 amino acids. For the CDR3, the DNA is TGTGCCAGCAGCGGACAGGGGGCGAGGAGCAATCAGCCCCAGCATTTT. Encoded protein: CASSGQGARSNQPQHF.

The V gene is TRBV14, the J gene TRBJ1-2; D gene unclear. CDR1 is SGHDN and CDR2 is FVKESK in the germline V gene. Between the trimmed V and J ends, which lost 0 bases and 5 bases, there was a span of 13 bases. This CDR3 spans 15 amino acids. The CDR3 loop reads CASSQEVGSAYGYTF. The CDR3 bases are TGTGCCAGCAGCCAAGAGGTCGGGTCTGCGTATGGCTACACCTTC.

The V gene is TRBV4-2, the J gene TRBJ2-3; tentative D call: TRBD1 (8 bases). Germline V gene sequence: CDR1 LGHNA, CDR2 YNFKEQ. Between the trimmed V and J ends, which lost 4 bases and 4 bases, there was a span of 15 bases. This CDR3 comprises 15 residues. This CDR3 is CASSPDRGGADTQYF. CDR3 bases: TGTGCCAGCAGCCCCGACAGGGGAGGGGCAGATACGCAGTATTTT.

CDR3 protein: CASSLAGVEETQYF. CDR3 DNA: TGTGCCAGCAGCCTCGCAGGGGTAGAGGAGACCCAGTACTTC. The chain employs TRBV7-9 and TRBJ2-5; weak D call: TRBD1 (6 bases). Germline V gene lookup returns CDR1 SEHNR and CDR2 FQNEAQ (reference sequence). This CDR3 is built from 14 residues. The germline V and J ends were trimmed by 5 bases and 5 bases, with 15 bases remaining between them.

The chain combines TRBV6-5 with TRBJ2-3; 9 bases line up with TRBD1. Germline values: CDR1 MNHEY, CDR2 SVGAGI. V trimming: 4 bases; J trimming: 2 bases; junction bases outside the gene matches: 7. The CDR3 length is 16 residues. CDR3 coding DNA: TGTGCCAGCAGTTCCTTAGACAGGGGGTTCACAGATACGCAGTATTTT. Its translation: CASSSLDRGFTDTQYF.

V usage is TRBV30 and J usage is TRBJ1-3; 7 nucleotides match TRBD1. V was clipped by 3 bases and J by 6 bases; unmatched bases: 11. CDR1 is GTSNPN, CDR2 SVGIG, per germline (reference sequence). The CDR3 covers 15 residues. CDR3 region: CAWSSRRGRANTIYF. CDR3 DNA sequence: TGTGCCTGGAGCTCGAGAAGGGGGCGAGCAAACACCATATATTTT.

As DNA, the CDR3 is TGTGCCTGGAGTAAGGCAGTGGACAACAATGAGCAGTTCTTC. Its protein is CAWSKAVDNNEQFF. The rearrangement joins TRBV30 to TRBJ2-1, with D possibly TRBD1 on 5 matching bases. The V gene lost 2 bases and the J gene lost 5 bases, with 13 bases spanning the gap. The germline V gene encodes CDR1 GTSNPN and CDR2 SVGIG (reference sequence). The CDR3 covers 14 residues.

The V call is TRBV28, the J call TRBJ2-7; possibly TRBD1 for D (5 bases). Trimming shortened V by 3 bases and J by 3 bases, and 9 bases separated the two germline ends. The length of the CDR3 is 13 residues. The germline gives CDR1 MDHEN, CDR2 SYDVKM. DNA for the CDR3: TGTGCCAGCAGTTTGGGGCATTACTACGAGCAGTACTTC. This encodes CASSLGHYYEQYF.

This chain joins TRBV2 and TRBJ2-1, with TRBD1 identical over 7 bases. The germline gives CDR1 SNHLY, CDR2 FYNNEI. CDR3 length: 13 amino acids. After removal of 6 bases from V and 5 bases from J, the junction contained 4 bases not matched to a gene. The CDR3 region is CASRPTGDNEQFF. CDR3 nucleotides: TGTGCCAGCAGACCAACAGGGGACAATGAGCAGTTCTTC.

The rearrangement uses TRBV7-9 and TRBJ2-7; D is perhaps TRBD1 (5 bases). The V end lost 5 bases, the J end lost 2 bases, and 22 bases lay between the germline ends. The germline CDR1 and CDR2 sequences are SEHNR and FQNEAQ (reference sequence). The CDR3 length is 17 residues. The CDR3 DNA is TGTGCCAGCAGCCCCCTACTGGACATAAAGGAACCCTACGAGCAGTACTTC. Its protein product is CASSPLLDIKEPYEQYF. The whole variable domain, filled in from reference TRBV7-9 and TRBJ2-7, reads DTGVSQNPRHKITKRGQNVTFRCDPISEHNRLYWYRQTLGQGPEFLTYFQNEAQLEKSRLLSDRFSAERPKGSFSTLEIQRTEQGDSAMYLCASSPLLDIKEPYEQYFGPGTRLTVT.

This clone appeared a single time. The chain has TRBV5-6 and TRBJ2-5; TRBD2 aligns across 9 bases. The CDR3 length is 13 residues. The trim removed 1 base at V and 5 bases at J, leaving 0 bases unmatched. The germline V gene has CDR1 SGHDT and CDR2 YYEEEE. The CDR3 region has the DNA TGTGCCAGCAGCTTGACTAGCGGGGAGACCCAGTACTTC. As protein: CASSLTSGETQYF.

The chain links TRBV6-5 to TRBJ1-1; tentatively, D is TRBD1 (6 bases). Per the germline V gene, CDR1 is MNHEY and CDR2 is SVGAGI. The CDR3 covers 15 residues. Trimming removed 0 bases at V and 4 bases at J, with 12 bases between. CDR3 coding DNA: TGTGCCAGCAGTTACTCGATACAGGGTGGCACTGAAGCTTTCTTT. This translates into CASSYSIQGGTEAFF.